The TCR beta chain described here comes from a study of blood T cell repertoires in COVID-19. Per the authors' pipeline: Counts of nucleated cells, estimated from reference gene primer amplification, were obtained. Data came from immunoSEQ multiplex PCR; TCRdb stores just in-frame clones and leaves some out. V and J calls and clone size come straight from that table; D and trimming were deduced from the DNA. The sample shows 310,000 or so clones, 87% of them seen only once. Per germline, CDR1 ENHRY and CDR2 SYGVKD. V was pared by 0 bases and J by 3 bases, with 4 bases of the junction left unmatched. The CDR3 is 16 amino acids.

The material sequenced was peripheral blood. The chain recombines TRBV10-3 with TRBJ1-5, with 8 bases aligning to TRBD1. The sequence derives from a man aged 25-40 years with COVID-19, enrolled during active disease. The CDR3 reads CAISESWTGINQPQHF. As DNA, the CDR3 is TGTGCCATCAGTGAGTCGTGGACAGGGATCAATCAGCCCCAGCATTTT.